The source of this T cell receptor beta chain is a study of T cells in Graves' hyperthyroidism and ophthalmopathy. Study-level points and caveats: The model foresaw ophthalmopathy a median 6.5 months prior to onset.

The PBMCs were taken from more than 8 ml of fresh peripheral blood. This clonotype was detected a few times. What it recognizes is unknown. RNA transcripts provided the source from which TCR beta CDR3 regions were amplified. TCR CDR3 regions were first amplified by RT-PCR with HTBI primers. TCRdb called the multiplex PCR reads again in MiXCR, with one record for every CDR3 protein. The data hold 550,000 to 800,000 distinct CDR3 sequences, with 17% observed a single time. Per the germline V gene, CDR1 is DFQATT and CDR2 is SNEGSKA (reference sequence). V was pared by 0 bases and J by 9 bases, with 15 bases between. The CDR3 length is 15 residues.

Sample: blood. This receptor was taken from a man aged 45 to 65 with Graves' hyperthyroidism. This rearrangement joins TRBV20-1 to TRBJ1-6; tentatively, D is TRBD1 (5 bases). The CDR3 nucleotides are TGCAGTGCTAGAGATCTAGGGGAGGGGAGTTCACCCCTCCACTTT. The encoded protein is CSARDLGEGSSPLHF.